Listed here are 7 T cell receptor beta chains from one sample, sequenced in a study of blood T cell repertoires in COVID-19 (TCRdb year 2020). Libraries were prepared through the immunoSEQ multiplex PCR assay. The clones in this table, taken by TCRdb from immuneACCESS, are in-frame only. Not every clone is retained; where verified, under half of the shortfall comes from an unresolved V gene, and the cause of the rest is unknown. A total of about 150,000 clones appear in this sample, more than 75% of them only once. Of the sample, roughly 1.9% is held by the ten largest clones. The source material was peripheral blood. Source of these receptors: a man in his fifties or sixties who had recovered from COVID-19.

This rearrangement joins TRBV6-6 to TRBJ2-2; D is undetermined. The CDR3 runs to 14 residues. The germline CDR1 and CDR2 sequences are MNHNY and SVGAGI (reference sequence). Trimming took off 6 bases at V and 7 bases at J, with 15 bases between the two ends. CDR3 sequence (DNA): TGTGCCAGCAGATACACCCAAAAGAGCGGGGAGCTGTTTTTT. Its protein product is CASRYTQKSGELFF.

V gene TRBV30 combines with J gene TRBJ2-7; 7 bases are shared with TRBD1. V shed 2 bases and J 2 bases; nucleotides not matched to a gene: 3. Germline V gives CDR1 GTSNPN, CDR2 SVGIG (reference sequence). The CDR3 contains 13 residues. This chain's CDR3 is CAWSRQGTYEQYF. In DNA form, the CDR3 reads TGTGCCTGGAGTCGACAGGGTACCTACGAGCAGTACTTC.

V is TRBV24-1 and J is TRBJ2-3, with TRBD2 matching over 16 bases. V shed 7 bases, J shed 3 bases, and the junction held 9 bases outside the gene matches. Germline-derived CDR1 and CDR2 are KGHDR and SFDVKD. The CDR3 consists of 18 residues. CDR3 sequence (DNA): TGTGCCACCAGCGGGGGACTAGCGGGGGGGCGAGAAACAGATACGCAGTATTTT. Translation: CATSGGLAGGRETDTQYF.

V usage is TRBV18 and J usage is TRBJ2-2; 8 bases are shared with TRBD1. This CDR3 comprises 16 residues. Losses at the gene ends were 5 bases for V and 4 bases for J; bases not matched to a gene: 9. The germline gives CDR1 KGHSH, CDR2 LQKENI. DNA of the CDR3: TGTGCCAGCTCATCCTCAGGACAGGGTCTCACCGGGGAGCTGTTTTTT. Protein: CASSSSGQGLTGELFF.

The V and J genes are TRBV21-1 and TRBJ2-3; TRBD2 was called by the table and not checked on the DNA. TRBV21-1 is a pseudogene locus. The CDR3 length is 17 residues. This chain's CDR3 is CASRGGAYQGPTDTQYF. The CDR3 DNA follows: TGTGCCAGCAGGGGAGGGGCTTACCAGGGGCCAACAGATACGCAGTATTTT.

This chain joins TRBV6-2 or TRBV6-3 and TRBJ2-4; TRBD1 aligns across 8 bases. V lost 5 bases, J lost 6 bases, and 6 bases stayed unmatched. Germline V lookup: CDR1 MNHEY, CDR2 SVGEGT. CDR3 size: 14 residues. CDR3 region: CASSLTGVGNIQYF. The DNA of the CDR3 is TGTGCCAGCAGTCTGACAGGGGTCGGAAACATTCAGTACTTC.

This rearrangement joins TRBV5-4 to TRBJ2-7; 8 nucleotides agree with TRBD1. Germline V lookup: CDR1 SGHNT, CDR2 YYREEE (reference sequence). The trim removed 0 bases at V and 8 bases at J, leaving 7 bases unmatched. This CDR3 spans 14 amino acids. The CDR3 sequence is CASSLETGDWKQYF. DNA of the CDR3: TGTGCCAGCAGCTTGGAGACAGGGGACTGGAAGCAGTACTTC.